The 28 T cell receptor beta chains given below trace back to one sample, sequenced in a study of blood T cell repertoires in COVID-19. The assay was immunoSEQ multiplex PCR, and TCRdb's table has in-frame clones only and misses some. This sample has around 100,000 clones, with approximately 88% found just once. Sequenced material: peripheral blood. These receptors were obtained from a man older than 75 with acute or convalescent COVID-19.

V is TRBV11-2 and J is TRBJ1-1; TRBD1 might be the D (5 bases). With 5 bases removed from V and 6 bases from J, the gap between germline ends came to 16 bases. There are 14 residues in the CDR3. Germline V gene data show CDR1 as SGHAT and CDR2 as FQNNGV. For the CDR3, the DNA is TGTGCCAGCAGCCCCCCTCGGGGGACGGCTGAAGCTTTCTTT. It specifies CASSPPRGTAEAFF.

In DNA form, the CDR3 reads TGTGCCACCCAAGGGACAACATGGGATACGCAGTATTTT. It yields the protein CATQGTTWDTQYF. This chain connects TRBV24-1 to TRBJ2-3; possibly TRBD1 for D (6 bases). The CDR3 spans 13 residues. Germline values: CDR1 KGHDR, CDR2 SFDVKD. Trimming removed 9 bases from V and 6 bases from J, with 15 bases in between.

This clone was seen only a few times. The V gene is TRBV19, the J gene TRBJ2-2, with 9 bases fitting TRBD1. Per the germline V gene, CDR1 is LNHDA and CDR2 is SQIVND (reference sequence). V was clipped by 7 bases and J by 3 bases; unmatched bases: 9. This CDR3 region has 16 residues. CDR3 nucleotide sequence: TGTGCCAGTACCCCGGGTTGGACAGGGGACACCGGGGAGCTGTTTTTT. It yields the protein CASTPGWTGDTGELFF.

J is TRBJ2-1 and V is TRBV11-1; TRBD2 aligns across 7 bases. The CDR3 is 15 residues long. After removal of 2 bases from V and 3 bases from J, the junction contained 4 bases not matched to a gene. Germline V gene data show CDR1 as SGHAT and CDR2 as FQDESV (reference sequence). As DNA, the CDR3 is TGTGCCAGCAGCTTATGGGCGGGAGACTACAATGAGCAGTTCTTC. This translates into CASSLWAGDYNEQFF.

This chain links TRBV7-2 with TRBJ2-2; TRBD2 matches 8 bases. Germline lookup yields CDR1 SGHTA and CDR2 FQGNSA. This CDR3 has 13 residues. V was pared by 5 bases and J by 7 bases, with 3 bases of the junction left unmatched. CDR3 nucleotide sequence: TGTGCCAGCAGCGCGGGGGGCTTCGGGGAGCTGTTTTTT. Its translation is CASSAGGFGELFF.

The CDR3 DNA is TGTGCCAGCAGTAGTGGGACACACCCCAATCAGCCCCAGCATTTT. Its translation is CASSSGTHPNQPQHF. The chain links TRBV27 to TRBJ1-5; possible D gene TRBD1, 6 bases. Per the germline V gene, CDR1 is MNHEY and CDR2 is SMNVEV (reference sequence). Trimming left V 5 bases short and J 3 bases short, with 14 bases between. This CDR3 is built from 15 residues.

V usage is TRBV19 and J usage is TRBJ1-4; 8 bases match TRBD1. The CDR3 loop spans 14 amino acids. Germline CDR1 is LNHDA and CDR2 is SQIVND (reference sequence). Unmatched junction bases numbered 6, after V lost 4 bases and J lost 8 bases. The CDR3 here is CASSTRRTGEKLFF. The CDR3 nucleotides read TGTGCCAGTAGTACACGTCGGACAGGGGAAAAACTGTTTTTT.

The gene calls are TRBV7-6 and TRBJ1-6; the match to TRBD1 covers 9 bases. This CDR3 is built from 19 residues. V shed 5 bases and J 0 bases; nucleotides not matched to a gene: 11. Germline CDR1 SGHVS, CDR2 FNYEAQ. CDR3 in DNA: TGTGCCAGCAGCCGGAGTCCCGGGACAGGGAGCTCCTATAATTCACCCCTCCACTTT. Residues: CASSRSPGTGSSYNSPLHF. Combining the CDR3 with reference TRBV7-6 and TRBJ1-6 gives the whole variable domain GAGVSQSPRYKVTKRGQDVALRCDPISGHVSLYWYRQALGQGPEFLTYFNYEAQQDKSGLPNDRFSAERPEGSISTLTIQRTEQRDSAMYRCASSRSPGTGSSYNSPLHFGNGTRLTVT.

The J gene is TRBJ2-2, the V gene TRBV9; 7 nucleotides align to TRBD2. Germline CDR1 reads SGDLS; CDR2 reads YYNGEE. This CDR3 is built from 16 residues. Germline trimming cut 0 bases from V and 3 bases from J; bases unmatched to any gene: 5. The CDR3 is CASSVGAGVDTGELFF. CDR3 sequence (DNA): TGTGCCAGCAGCGTAGGGGCGGGAGTAGACACCGGGGAGCTGTTTTTT.

J is TRBJ2-7 and V is TRBV28; 10 positions agree with TRBD1. V was pared by 2 bases and J by 5 bases, with 6 bases of the junction left unmatched. CDR1 and CDR2 from the germline V gene are MDHEN and SYDVKM. This CDR3 has 15 residues. This CDR3 is CASSLPGTGENEQYF. As DNA, the CDR3 is TGTGCCAGCAGTTTACCCGGGACAGGGGAAAACGAGCAGTACTTC.

The V and J genes are TRBV3-1 (or the pseudogene TRBV3-2) and TRBJ2-3, with 10 nucleotides matching TRBD2. CDR1 is LGHDT and CDR2 is YNNKEL in the germline V gene (reference sequence). CDR3 size: 17 residues. Trimming removed 2 bases from V and 7 bases from J; junction bases left unmatched: 12. This CDR3 is CASSQPRGAGGINTQYF. The CDR3 nucleotides are TGTGCCAGCAGCCAACCACGAGGAGCGGGGGGGATAAATACGCAGTATTTT.

The chain couples TRBV9 to TRBJ1-1; D call uncertain. From germline, CDR1 is SGDLS and CDR2 YYNGEE. The V and J ends lost 3 bases and 7 bases respectively, with 10 bases between them. This CDR3 has 12 residues. Written as DNA, the CDR3 is TGTGCCAGCAGCGCCACCGGTATTGAAGCTTTCTTT. Residues: CASSATGIEAFF.

This rearrangement joins TRBV11-3 to TRBJ1-1; 8 nucleotides agree with TRBD1. The CDR3 is 15 residues long. CDR1 and CDR2 (germline): SGHNT, YENEEA. With V trimmed by 5 bases and J by 1 base, 6 bases remained unmatched. In DNA, the CDR3 is TGTGCCAGCAGCATAGGGACAGGCAAGAACACTGAAGCTTTCTTT. It encodes CASSIGTGKNTEAFF.

This clone was recorded a few times. J is TRBJ2-3 and V is TRBV10-3; 8 bases are a match to TRBD2. Germline lookup yields CDR1 ENHRY and CDR2 SYGVKD. CDR3 length: 17 residues. The V and J ends lost 0 bases and 4 bases, in that order; junction bases with no gene match: 9. In nucleotides, the CDR3 is TGTGCCATCAGTGAGTCTCAGAGCGGGGGCTTCGCAGATACGCAGTATTTT. Amino acid sequence: CAISESQSGGFADTQYF.

The V gene is TRBV27, the J gene TRBJ2-7, with TRBD1 as a possible D gene (6 bases). V was clipped by 3 bases and J by 3 bases, with 12 bases between them. Germline loops: CDR1 MNHEY, CDR2 SMNVEV (reference sequence). The length of the CDR3 is 14 residues. The CDR3 sequence: CASSFRDMGYEQYF. CDR3 bases: TGTGCCAGCAGTTTCCGGGACATGGGCTACGAGCAGTACTTC.

This clone occurred once. The CDR3 spells CASRGQGNSPLHF. The CDR3, as DNA: TGTGCCAGCAGAGGACAGGGAAATTCACCCCTCCACTTT. The chain recombines TRBV7-2 with TRBJ1-6; 8 bases map to TRBD1. The CDR3 has 13 residues. The V gene's germline CDR1 is SGHTA and CDR2 FQGNSA. With 6 bases clipped from V and 7 bases from J, the junction kept 2 bases outside the gene matches. Drawing the rest from reference TRBV7-2 and TRBJ1-6, the complete variable domain is GAGVSQSPSNKVTEKGKDVELRCDPISGHTALYWYRQSLGQGLEFLIYFQGNSAPDKSGLPSDRFSAERTGGSVSTLTIQRTQQEDSAVYLCASRGQGNSPLHFGNGTRLTVT.

This clone has a single count. Here the CDR3 reads CASHRQGLSHQPQHF. CDR3 DNA sequence: TGTGCCAGCCATAGACAGGGCCTCTCTCATCAGCCCCAGCATTTT. This chain connects TRBV5-6 to TRBJ1-5; 7 bases agree with TRBD1. The germline V gene has CDR1 SGHDT and CDR2 YYEEEE. Germline trimming cut 7 bases from V and 5 bases from J; bases unmatched to any gene: 12. This CDR3 is built from 15 residues.

This clone appeared once. The genes are TRBV7-8 and TRBJ1-2, with D perhaps matching TRBD1 (6 bases). V was trimmed by 3 bases and J by 6 bases, leaving 11 bases between them. In germline, CDR1 is SGHVS, CDR2 FQNEAQ. The CDR3 covers 13 residues. The CDR3 DNA reads as TGTGCCAGCAGCTTCCCGGGGGGCAATGGCTACACCTTC. Its translation is CASSFPGGNGYTF.

The J gene is TRBJ1-3, the V gene TRBV4-1, with 10 bases aligning to TRBD1. Germline V gene data show CDR1 as MGHRA and CDR2 as YSYEKL. Trimming removed 4 bases from V and 4 bases from J; junction bases left unmatched: 4. CDR3 length equals 15 residues. CDR3 protein: CASSLGQGHGNTIYF. In DNA form, the CDR3 reads TGCGCCAGCAGCCTGGGACAGGGGCACGGAAACACCATATATTTT.

The rearrangement links TRBV7-3 to TRBJ2-7; tentatively, D is TRBD2 (5 bases). The CDR3 length is 12 residues. Trimming left V 4 bases short and J 7 bases short, with 11 bases between. CDR1 and CDR2 (germline): SGHTA, FQGTGA. The CDR3 here is CASSSAGKEQYF. CDR3 in DNA: TGTGCCAGCAGCTCGGCGGGCAAGGAGCAGTACTTC. The variable domain in full, completed from reference TRBV7-3 and TRBJ2-7, reads GAGVSQTPSNKVTEKGKYVELRCDPISGHTALYWYRQSLGQGPEFLIYFQGTGAADDSGLPNDRFFAVRPEGSVSTLKIQRTERGDSAVYLCASSSAGKEQYFGPGTRLTVT.

This chain connects TRBV2 to TRBJ1-6, with 9 bases aligning to TRBD1. This CDR3 is 15 amino acids long. Germline loops: CDR1 SNHLY, CDR2 FYNNEI. The junction had 6 bases not matched to a gene; V was cut back by 5 bases and J by 7 bases. As DNA, the CDR3 is TGTGCCAGCAGTAGACAGGGGGTTGGGAATTCACCCCTCCACTTT. It translates to CASSRQGVGNSPLHF.

V and J are TRBV19 and TRBJ2-3; possible D gene TRBD2, 6 bases. This CDR3 is built from 15 residues. V lost 4 bases to trimming and J lost 5 bases, with 16 bases between them. The germline gives CDR1 LNHDA, CDR2 SQIVND (reference sequence). The DNA for the CDR3 is TGTGCCAGTAGTACACTCCAATCCGGGGGAGATACGCAGTATTTT. Encoded protein: CASSTLQSGGDTQYF.

This chain joins TRBV7-6 and TRBJ2-7, with D possibly being TRBD2 (6 bases). The germline V gene encodes CDR1 SGHVS and CDR2 FNYEAQ. The CDR3 totals 14 residues. Trimming left V 5 bases short and J 4 bases short, with 15 bases between. CDR3 DNA sequence: TGTGCCAGCAGCCCAGGCGGGGTTCGGTACGAGCAGTACTTC. Amino acids: CASSPGGVRYEQYF.

V usage is TRBV11-2 and J usage is TRBJ2-5, with TRBD1 matching 7 bases. The CDR3 runs to 14 residues. Germline V gene lookup returns CDR1 SGHAT and CDR2 FQNNGV. V shed 7 bases and J 2 bases; nucleotides not matched to a gene: 7. The CDR3 region has the DNA TGTGCCAGCAACCCGGGACAGATACAAGAGACCCAGTACTTC. Its protein is CASNPGQIQETQYF.

The chain links TRBV5-4 to TRBJ1-3; maybe TRBD1 (5 bases). The CDR3 sequence is 17 residues long. The germline V gene has CDR1 SGHNT and CDR2 YYREEE (reference sequence). With 3 bases removed from V and 0 bases from J, the gap between germline ends came to 16 bases. The CDR3 region has the DNA TGTGCCAGCAGCTCGGACGGGGGGGTACGCTCTGGAAACACCATATATTTT. It translates to CASSSDGGVRSGNTIYF.

The J gene is TRBJ2-7, the V gene TRBV19, with 8 bases matching TRBD1. This CDR3 is 14 amino acids long. Germline V gene data show CDR1 as LNHDA and CDR2 as SQIVND (reference sequence). Losses at the gene ends were 4 bases for V and 4 bases for J; bases not matched to a gene: 6. Here the CDR3 reads CASSSSGGAYEQYF. CDR3 DNA: TGTGCCAGTAGTAGCTCAGGGGGCGCGTACGAGCAGTACTTC.

This CDR3 reads CASSPAGGYEQFF. CDR3 in DNA: TGTGCCAGCAGTCCAGCGGGAGGGTATGAGCAGTTCTTC. This chain uses TRBV28 with TRBJ2-1, with 10 bases lining up with TRBD2. After removal of 5 bases from V and 8 bases from J, the junction contained 3 bases not matched to a gene. The CDR3 extends over 13 amino acids. Germline loops: CDR1 MDHEN, CDR2 SYDVKM. Drawing the rest from reference TRBV28 and TRBJ2-1, the complete variable domain is DVKVTQSSRYLVKRTGEKVFLECVQDMDHENMFWYRQDPGLGLRLIYFSYDVKMKEKGDIPEGYSVSREKKERFSLILESASTNQTSMYLCASSPAGGYEQFFGPGTRLTVL.

The V call is TRBV7-9, the J call TRBJ1-2; D is unresolved. CDR3 length: 13 amino acids. The V gene's germline CDR1 is SEHNR and CDR2 FQNEAQ (reference sequence). Deletions cut 1 base from V and 8 bases from J, with 11 bases between. The CDR3 reads CASSLENREGYTF. CDR3 DNA: TGTGCCAGCAGCTTAGAAAATCGGGAGGGCTACACCTTC.